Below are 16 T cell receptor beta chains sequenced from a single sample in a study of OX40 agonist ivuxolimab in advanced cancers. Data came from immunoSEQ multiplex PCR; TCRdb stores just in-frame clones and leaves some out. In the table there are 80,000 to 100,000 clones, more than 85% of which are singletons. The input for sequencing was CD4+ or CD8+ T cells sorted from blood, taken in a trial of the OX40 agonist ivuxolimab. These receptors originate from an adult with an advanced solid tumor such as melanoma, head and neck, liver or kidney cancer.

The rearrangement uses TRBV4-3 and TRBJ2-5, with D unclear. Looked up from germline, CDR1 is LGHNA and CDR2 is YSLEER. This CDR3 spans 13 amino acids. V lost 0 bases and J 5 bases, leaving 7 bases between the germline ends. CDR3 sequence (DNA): TGCGCCAGCAGCCAAGACCCCCGGGAGACCCAGTACTTC. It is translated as CASSQDPRETQYF.

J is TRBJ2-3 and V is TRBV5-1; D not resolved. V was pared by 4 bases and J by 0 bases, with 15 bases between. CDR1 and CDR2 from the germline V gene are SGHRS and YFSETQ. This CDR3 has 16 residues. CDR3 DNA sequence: TGCGCCAGCAGCGCGTTCGCCTCGGGTAGCACAGATACGCAGTATTTT. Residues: CASSAFASGSTDTQYF.

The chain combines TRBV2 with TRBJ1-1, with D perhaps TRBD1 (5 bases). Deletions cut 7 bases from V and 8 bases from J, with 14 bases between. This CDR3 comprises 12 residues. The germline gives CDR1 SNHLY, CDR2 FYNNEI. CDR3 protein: CASTRMGTEAFF. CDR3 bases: TGTGCCAGCACTCGAATGGGGACCGAAGCTTTCTTT.

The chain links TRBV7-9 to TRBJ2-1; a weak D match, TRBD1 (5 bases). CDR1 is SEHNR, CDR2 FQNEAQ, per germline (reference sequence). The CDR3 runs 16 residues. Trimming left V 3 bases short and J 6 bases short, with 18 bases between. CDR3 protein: CASSLIVDTHPNEQFF. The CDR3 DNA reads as TGTGCCAGCAGCTTGATAGTGGACACACACCCCAATGAGCAGTTCTTC.

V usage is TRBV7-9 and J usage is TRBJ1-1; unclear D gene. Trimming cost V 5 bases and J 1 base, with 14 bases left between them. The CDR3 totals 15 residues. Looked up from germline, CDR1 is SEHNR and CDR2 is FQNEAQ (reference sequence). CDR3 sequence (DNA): TGTGCCAGCAGCCCTAGTGGGGTATGGAACACTGAAGCTTTCTTT. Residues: CASSPSGVWNTEAFF.

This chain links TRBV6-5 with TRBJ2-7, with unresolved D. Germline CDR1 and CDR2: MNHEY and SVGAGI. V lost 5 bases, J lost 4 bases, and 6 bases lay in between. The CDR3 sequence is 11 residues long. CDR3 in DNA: TGTGCCAGCAGTGTGCTATACGAGCAGTACTTC. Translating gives CASSVLYEQYF.

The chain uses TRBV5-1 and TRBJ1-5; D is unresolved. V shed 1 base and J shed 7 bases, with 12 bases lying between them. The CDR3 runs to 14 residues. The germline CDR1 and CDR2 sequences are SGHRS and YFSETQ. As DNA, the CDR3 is TGCGCCAGCAGCTTGTTAGGAGGGAACCAGCCCCAGCATTTT. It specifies CASSLLGGNQPQHF.

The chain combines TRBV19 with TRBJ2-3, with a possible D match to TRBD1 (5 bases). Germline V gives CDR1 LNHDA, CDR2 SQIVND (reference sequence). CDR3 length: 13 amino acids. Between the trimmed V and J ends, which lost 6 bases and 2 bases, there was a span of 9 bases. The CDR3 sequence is CASRPGSTDTQYF. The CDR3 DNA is TGTGCCAGTAGACCAGGGTCCACAGATACGCAGTATTTT. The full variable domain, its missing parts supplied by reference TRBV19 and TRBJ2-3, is DGGITQSPKYLFRKEGQNVTLSCEQNLNHDAMYWYRQDPGQGLRLIYYSQIVNDFQKGDIAEGYSVSREKKESFPLTVTSAQKNPTAFYLCASRPGSTDTQYFGPGTRLTVL.

CDR3 in DNA: TGTGCCAGCAGCTTGGCCCGTTCCCAAGAGACCCAGTACTTC. It is translated as CASSLARSQETQYF. V and J are TRBV5-4 and TRBJ2-5; no clear D. The length of the CDR3 is 14 residues. Germline values: CDR1 SGHNT, CDR2 YYREEE (reference sequence). The germline V and J ends were trimmed by 0 bases and 1 base, with 7 bases remaining between them.

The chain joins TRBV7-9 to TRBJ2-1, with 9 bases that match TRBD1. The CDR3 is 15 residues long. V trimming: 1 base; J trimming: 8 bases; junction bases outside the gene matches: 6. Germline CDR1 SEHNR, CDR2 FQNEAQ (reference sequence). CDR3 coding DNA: TGTGCCAGCAGCTTAGGGACAGGGGTAATCGATGAGCAGTTCTTC. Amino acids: CASSLGTGVIDEQFF.

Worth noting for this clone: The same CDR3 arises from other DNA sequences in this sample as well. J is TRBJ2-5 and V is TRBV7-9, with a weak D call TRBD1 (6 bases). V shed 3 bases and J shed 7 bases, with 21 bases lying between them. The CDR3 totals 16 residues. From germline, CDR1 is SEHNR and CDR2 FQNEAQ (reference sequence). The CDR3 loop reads CASSFPATGNGVTQYF. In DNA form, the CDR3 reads TGTGCCAGCAGCTTCCCCGCTACAGGGAACGGCGTGACCCAGTACTTC.

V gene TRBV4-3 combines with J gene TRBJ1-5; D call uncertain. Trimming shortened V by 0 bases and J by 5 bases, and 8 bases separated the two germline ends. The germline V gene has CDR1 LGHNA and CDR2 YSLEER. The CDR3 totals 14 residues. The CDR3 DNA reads TGCGCCAGCAGCCAAGAGCCCGGGTATCAGCCCCAGCATTTT. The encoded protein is CASSQEPGYQPQHF.

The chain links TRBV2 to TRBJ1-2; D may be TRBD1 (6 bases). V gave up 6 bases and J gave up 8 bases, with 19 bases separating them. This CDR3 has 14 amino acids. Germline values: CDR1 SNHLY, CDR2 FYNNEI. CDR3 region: CASRTTTGIIGYTF. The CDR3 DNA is TGTGCCAGCAGGACTACCACAGGGATCATAGGCTACACCTTC.

The CDR3 region has the DNA TGTGCCAGCAAGGAACTAGCGGTCTCGTACGAGCAGTACTTC. It yields the protein CASKELAVSYEQYF. The gene calls are TRBV6-6 and TRBJ2-7; 8 nucleotides line up with TRBD2. V gave up 7 bases and J gave up 4 bases; unmatched junction bases: 9. The CDR3 covers 14 residues. Germline loops: CDR1 MNHNY, CDR2 SVGAGI (reference sequence).

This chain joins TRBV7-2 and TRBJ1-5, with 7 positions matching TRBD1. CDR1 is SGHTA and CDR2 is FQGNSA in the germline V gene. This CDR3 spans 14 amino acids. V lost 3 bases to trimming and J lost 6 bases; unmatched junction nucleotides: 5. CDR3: CASSLRDSGQPQHF. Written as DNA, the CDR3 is TGTGCCAGCAGCTTGAGGGACAGCGGTCAGCCCCAGCATTTT.

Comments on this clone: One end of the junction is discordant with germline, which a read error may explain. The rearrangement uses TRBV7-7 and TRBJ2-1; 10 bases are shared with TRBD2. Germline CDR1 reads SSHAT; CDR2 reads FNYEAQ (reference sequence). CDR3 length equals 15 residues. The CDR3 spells CASSFSSGSYNEQFF. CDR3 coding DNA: TGTGCTAGCAGCTTCTCTAGCGGGAGTTATAATGAGCAGTTCTTC.